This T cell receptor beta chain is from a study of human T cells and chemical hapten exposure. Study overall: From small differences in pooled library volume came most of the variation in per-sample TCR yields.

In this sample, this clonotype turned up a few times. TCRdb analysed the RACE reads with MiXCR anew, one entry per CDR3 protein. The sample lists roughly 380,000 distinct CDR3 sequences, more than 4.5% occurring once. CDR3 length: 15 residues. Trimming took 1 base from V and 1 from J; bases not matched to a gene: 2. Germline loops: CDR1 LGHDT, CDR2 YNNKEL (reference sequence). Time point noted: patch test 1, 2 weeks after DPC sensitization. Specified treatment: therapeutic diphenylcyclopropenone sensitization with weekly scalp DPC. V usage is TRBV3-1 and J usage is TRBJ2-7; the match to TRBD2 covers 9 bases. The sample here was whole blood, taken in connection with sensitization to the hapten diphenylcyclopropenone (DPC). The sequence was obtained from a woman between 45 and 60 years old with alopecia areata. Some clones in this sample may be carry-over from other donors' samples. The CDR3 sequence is CASSQALAGSYEQYF. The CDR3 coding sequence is TGTGCCAGCAGCCAAGCCCTAGCGGGATCCTACGAGCAGTACTTC.